This TCR beta chain was recorded in a study of cytomegalovirus exposure and HLA in healthy donors. As for the study in general: In terms of ancestry, the Caucasian-associated cluster contained about four fifths of the approximately 380 genotyped donors.

In the PCR, 60 Vbeta and 13 Jbeta primers were used. Sequencing was performed with immunoSEQ multiplex PCR; in TCRdb, only in-frame clones are kept and a portion is missing. The table includes about 130,000 clones, around nine tenths detected once. Regarding this clone: Its antigen is not known.

V dropped 5 bases and J dropped 7 bases, with 14 bases sitting between them. The germline CDR1 and CDR2 sequences are SQVTM and ANQGSEA. The CDR3 totals 13 residues. Findings and limits, study-wide: TCR beta sequences numbering around 15,000 were associated with HLA alleles at 0.05 false discovery rate in a later analysis. What was likely a sequencing artifact was a cluster of highly shared sequence variants. Reports state that TCR beta sequences accurately predicted most subjects' HLA-A and HLA-B alleles.

Sequencing was performed on PBMCs. This clonotype was sampled from a woman in her thirties in good health and CMV-seronegative. The rearrangement uses TRBV29-1 and TRBJ1-4, with D possibly TRBD1 on 6 matching bases. The CDR3, as DNA: TGCAGCGTTAAAGGACAGTGGGCTGAAAAACTGTTTTTT. It encodes CSVKGQWAEKLFF.